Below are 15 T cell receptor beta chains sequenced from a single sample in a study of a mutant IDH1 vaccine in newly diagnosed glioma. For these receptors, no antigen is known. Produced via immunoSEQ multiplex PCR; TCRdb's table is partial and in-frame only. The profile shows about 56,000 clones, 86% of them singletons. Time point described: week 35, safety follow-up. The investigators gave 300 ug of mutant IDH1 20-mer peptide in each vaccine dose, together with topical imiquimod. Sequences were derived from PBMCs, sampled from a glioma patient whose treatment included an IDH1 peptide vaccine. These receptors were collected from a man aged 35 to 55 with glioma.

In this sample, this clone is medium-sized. CDR3 sequence (DNA): TGTGCCAGCAGCTTAAACTATGGCTACACCTTC. Translation gives CASSLNYGYTF. The V gene is TRBV5-4, the J gene TRBJ1-2; no reliable D call. The CDR3 extends over 11 amino acids. The germline gives CDR1 SGHNT, CDR2 YYREEE (reference sequence). V lost 2 bases to trimming and J lost 2 bases, with 1 base between them.

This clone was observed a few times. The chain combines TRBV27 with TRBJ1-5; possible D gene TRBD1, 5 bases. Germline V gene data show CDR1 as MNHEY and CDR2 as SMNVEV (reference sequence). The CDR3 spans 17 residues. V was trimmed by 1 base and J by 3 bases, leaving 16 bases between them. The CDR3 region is CASSLFWTHPFNQPQHF. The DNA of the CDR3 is TGTGCCAGCAGTTTATTTTGGACACATCCATTCAATCAGCCCCAGCATTTT.

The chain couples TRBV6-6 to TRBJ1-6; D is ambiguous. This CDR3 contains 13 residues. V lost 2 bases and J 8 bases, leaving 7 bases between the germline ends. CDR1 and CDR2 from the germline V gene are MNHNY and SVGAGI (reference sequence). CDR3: CASSYPYDSPLHF. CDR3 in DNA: TGTGCCAGCAGTTACCCTTATGATTCACCCCTCCACTTT.

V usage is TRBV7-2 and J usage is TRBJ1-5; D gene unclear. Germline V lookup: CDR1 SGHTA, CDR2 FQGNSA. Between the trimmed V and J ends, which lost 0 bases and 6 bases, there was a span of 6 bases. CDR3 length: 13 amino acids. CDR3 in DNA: TGTGCCAGCAGCTTAGCGAACAGTCAGCCCCAGCATTTT. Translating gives CASSLANSQPQHF.

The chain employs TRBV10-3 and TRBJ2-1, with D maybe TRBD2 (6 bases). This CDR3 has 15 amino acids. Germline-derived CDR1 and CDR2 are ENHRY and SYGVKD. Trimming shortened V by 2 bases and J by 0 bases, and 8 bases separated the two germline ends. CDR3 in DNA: TGTGCCATCAGTGAGGCGGGGCTCTCCTACAATGAGCAGTTCTTC. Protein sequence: CAISEAGLSYNEQFF.

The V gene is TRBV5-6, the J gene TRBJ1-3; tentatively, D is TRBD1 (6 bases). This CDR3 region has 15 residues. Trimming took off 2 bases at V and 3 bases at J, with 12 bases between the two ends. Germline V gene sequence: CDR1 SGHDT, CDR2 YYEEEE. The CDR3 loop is CASSFQQGVGNTIYF. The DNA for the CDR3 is TGTGCCAGCAGCTTTCAACAGGGTGTTGGAAACACCATATATTTT.

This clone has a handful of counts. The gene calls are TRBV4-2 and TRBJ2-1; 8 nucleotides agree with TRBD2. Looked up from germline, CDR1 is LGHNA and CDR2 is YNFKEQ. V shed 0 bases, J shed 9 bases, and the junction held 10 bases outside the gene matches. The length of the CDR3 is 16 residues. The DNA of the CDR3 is TGTGCCAGCAGCCAAGATCCCAGCGGGAGTAACGGTGAGCAGTTCTTC. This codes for CASSQDPSGSNGEQFF.

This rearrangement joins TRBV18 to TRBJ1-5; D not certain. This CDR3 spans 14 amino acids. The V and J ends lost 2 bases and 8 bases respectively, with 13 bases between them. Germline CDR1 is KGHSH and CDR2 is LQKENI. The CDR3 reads CASSPGVAGKPQHF. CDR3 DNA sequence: TGTGCCAGCTCACCAGGAGTTGCGGGCAAGCCCCAGCATTTT.

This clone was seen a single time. For the CDR3, the DNA is TGTGCCAGCAGCCACAGTACAGGCAATCAGCCCCAGCATTTT. Its protein is CASSHSTGNQPQHF. This sequence joins TRBV7-8 and TRBJ1-5; D not resolved. The length of the CDR3 is 14 residues. Deletions cut 5 bases from V and 2 bases from J, with 10 bases between. Looked up from germline, CDR1 is SGHVS and CDR2 is FQNEAQ.

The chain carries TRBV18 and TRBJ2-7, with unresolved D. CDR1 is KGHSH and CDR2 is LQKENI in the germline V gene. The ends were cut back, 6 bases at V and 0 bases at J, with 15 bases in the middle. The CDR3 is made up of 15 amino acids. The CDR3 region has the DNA TGTGCCAGCTCCCAGAGAGAAGATAGCTCCTACGAGCAGTACTTC. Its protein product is CASSQREDSSYEQYF.

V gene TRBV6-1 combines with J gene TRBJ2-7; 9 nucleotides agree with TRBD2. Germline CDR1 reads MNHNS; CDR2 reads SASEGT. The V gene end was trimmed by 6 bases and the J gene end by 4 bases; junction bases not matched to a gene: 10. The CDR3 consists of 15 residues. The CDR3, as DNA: TGTGCCAGCAGCCCGGTAGCGGGAGAACTGTACGAGCAGTACTTC. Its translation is CASSPVAGELYEQYF.

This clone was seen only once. DNA of the CDR3: TGTGCCAGCAGTTACCTGAACTATCGTGGCTACACCTTC. Translation: CASSYLNYRGYTF. The J gene is TRBJ1-2, the V gene TRBV6-5; D is ambiguous. Between the trimmed V and J ends, which lost 2 bases and 7 bases, there was a span of 11 bases. The CDR3 totals 13 residues. Germline V gives CDR1 MNHEY, CDR2 SVGAGI.

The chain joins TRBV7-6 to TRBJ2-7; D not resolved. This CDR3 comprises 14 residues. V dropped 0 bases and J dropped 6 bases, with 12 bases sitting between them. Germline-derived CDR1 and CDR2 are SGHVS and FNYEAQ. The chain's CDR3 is CASSLAGSASEQYF. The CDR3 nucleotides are TGTGCCAGCAGCTTAGCAGGCTCAGCCAGCGAGCAGTACTTC.

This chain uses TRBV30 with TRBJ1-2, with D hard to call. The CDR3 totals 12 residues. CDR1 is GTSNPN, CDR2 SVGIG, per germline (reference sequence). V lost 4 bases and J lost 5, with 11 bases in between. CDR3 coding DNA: TGTGCCTGGAACGGACTGAGATATGGCTACACCTTC. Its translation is CAWNGLRYGYTF. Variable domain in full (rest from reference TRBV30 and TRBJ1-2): SQTIHQWPATLVQPVGSPLSLECTVEGTSNPNLYWYRQAAGRGLQLLFYSVGIGQISSEVPQNLSASRPQDRQFILSSKKLLLSDSGFYLCAWNGLRYGYTFGSGTRLTVV.

CDR3 sequence (DNA): TGTGCCAGCAGCGTAGGACTAGCGGGAGAACGGAGTGAGCAGTTCTTC. Protein: CASSVGLAGERSEQFF. This sequence joins TRBV9 and TRBJ2-1; TRBD2 aligns across 12 bases. CDR3 length: 16 amino acids. V was clipped by 0 bases and J by 9 bases; unmatched bases: 7. CDR1 is SGDLS and CDR2 is YYNGEE in the germline V gene.